The entry that follows covers one TCR beta chain sequence. An end of the junction does not agree with germline; a read error may underlie this. All patients picked for sequencing had shown, by flow cytometry, an expansion of CD8+CD57+ cells. Severe acquired aplastic anemia was present in all patients. The template used for profiling TCR beta VDJ and CDR3 was genomic DNA. TCRdb itself ran the reads through MiXCR, one entry per CDR3 protein. Of under 200,000 distinct CDR3 sequences listed, around half are singletons. This sample is drawn from a study of CD8+CD57+ T cells in acquired aplastic anemia. CDR1 is MNHNS and CDR2 is SASEGT in the germline V gene. The CDR3 runs 15 residues.

The rearrangement joins TRBV6-1 to TRBJ2-4; D gene unclear. The source is a human donor with aplastic anemia. The sequenced sample consisted of sorted CD4+, CD8+, or CD8+CD57+ T cells (not recorded which) from PBMCs. The CDR3 nucleotides read TGTGCCAGCAGCCAACAGTTAGAGAATCAAAACATTCTGTACTTC. It codes for CASSQQLENQNILYF.